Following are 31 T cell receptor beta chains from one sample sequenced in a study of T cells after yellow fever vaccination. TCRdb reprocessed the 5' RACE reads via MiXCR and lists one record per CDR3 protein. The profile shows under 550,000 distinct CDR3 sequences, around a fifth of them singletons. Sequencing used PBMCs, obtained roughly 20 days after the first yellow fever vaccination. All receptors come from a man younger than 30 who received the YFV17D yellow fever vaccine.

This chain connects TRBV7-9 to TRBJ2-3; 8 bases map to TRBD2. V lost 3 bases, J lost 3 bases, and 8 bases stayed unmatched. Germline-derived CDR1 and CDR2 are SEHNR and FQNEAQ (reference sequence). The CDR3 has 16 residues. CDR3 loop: CASSFFPGGITDTQYF. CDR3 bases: TGTGCCAGCAGCTTTTTCCCGGGGGGGATAACAGATACGCAGTATTTT.

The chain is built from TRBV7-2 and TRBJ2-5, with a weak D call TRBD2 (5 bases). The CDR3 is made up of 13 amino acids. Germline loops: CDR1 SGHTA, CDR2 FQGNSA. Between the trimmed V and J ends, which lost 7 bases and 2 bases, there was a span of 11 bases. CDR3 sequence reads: CASTTTNQETQYF. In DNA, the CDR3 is TGTGCCAGCACCACGACTAATCAAGAGACCCAGTACTTC.

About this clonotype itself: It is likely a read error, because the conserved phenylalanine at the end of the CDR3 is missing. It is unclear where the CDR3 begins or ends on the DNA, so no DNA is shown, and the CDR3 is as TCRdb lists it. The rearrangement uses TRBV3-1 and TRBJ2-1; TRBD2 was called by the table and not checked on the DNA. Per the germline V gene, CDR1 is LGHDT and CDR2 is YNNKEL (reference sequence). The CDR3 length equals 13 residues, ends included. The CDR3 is CASSEREAGGATT.

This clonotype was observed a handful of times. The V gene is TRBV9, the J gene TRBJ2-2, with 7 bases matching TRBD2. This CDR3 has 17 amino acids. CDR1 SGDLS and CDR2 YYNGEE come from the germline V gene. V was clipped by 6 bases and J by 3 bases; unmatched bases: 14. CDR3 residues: CASTRGGPHGDTGELFF. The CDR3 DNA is TGTGCCAGCACCCGGGGAGGGCCCCATGGGGACACCGGGGAGCTGTTTTTT.

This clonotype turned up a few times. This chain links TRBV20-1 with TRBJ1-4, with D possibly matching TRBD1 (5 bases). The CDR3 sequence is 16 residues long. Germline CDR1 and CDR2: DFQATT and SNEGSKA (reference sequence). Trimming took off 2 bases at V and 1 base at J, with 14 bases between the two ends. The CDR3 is CSARIGTWGTNEKLFF. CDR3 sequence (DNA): TGCAGTGCTAGAATTGGGACCTGGGGAACTAATGAAAAACTGTTTTTT.

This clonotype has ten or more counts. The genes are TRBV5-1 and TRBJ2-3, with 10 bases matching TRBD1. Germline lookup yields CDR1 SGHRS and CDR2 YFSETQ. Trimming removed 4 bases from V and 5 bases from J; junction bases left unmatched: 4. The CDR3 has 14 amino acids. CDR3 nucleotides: TGCGCCAGCAGCCCGGACAGGGGGAAAGATACGCAGTATTTT. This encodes CASSPDRGKDTQYF.

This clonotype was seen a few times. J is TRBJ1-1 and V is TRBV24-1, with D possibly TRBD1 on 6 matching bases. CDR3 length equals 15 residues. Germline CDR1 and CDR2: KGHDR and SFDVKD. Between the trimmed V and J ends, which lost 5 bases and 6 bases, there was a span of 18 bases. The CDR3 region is CATSGTGIRAAEAFF. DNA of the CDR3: TGTGCCACCAGTGGAACAGGGATTCGCGCTGCTGAAGCTTTCTTT.

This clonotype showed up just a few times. The CDR3 coding sequence is TGCAGTGCTAGAGATGTGGTTGAAAAACTGTTTTTT. Translated, it gives CSARDVVEKLFF. This rearrangement joins TRBV20-1 to TRBJ1-4; D is unclear. CDR1 DFQATT and CDR2 SNEGSKA come from the germline V gene (reference sequence). The ends were cut back, 0 bases at V and 7 bases at J, with 6 bases in the middle. This CDR3 region has 12 residues.

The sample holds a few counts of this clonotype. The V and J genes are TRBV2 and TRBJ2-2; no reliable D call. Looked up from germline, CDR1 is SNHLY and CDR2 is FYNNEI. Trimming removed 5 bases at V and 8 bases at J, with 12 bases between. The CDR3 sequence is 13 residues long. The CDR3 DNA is TGTGCCAGCAGTTCGGACGCCGGGGGGGAGCTGTTTTTT. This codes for CASSSDAGGELFF. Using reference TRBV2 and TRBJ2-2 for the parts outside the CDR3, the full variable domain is EPEVTQTPSHQVTQMGQEVILRCVPISNHLYFYWYRQILGQKVEFLVSFYNNEISEKSEIFDDQFSVERPDGSNFTLKIRSTKLEDSAMYFCASSSDAGGELFFGEGSRLTVL.

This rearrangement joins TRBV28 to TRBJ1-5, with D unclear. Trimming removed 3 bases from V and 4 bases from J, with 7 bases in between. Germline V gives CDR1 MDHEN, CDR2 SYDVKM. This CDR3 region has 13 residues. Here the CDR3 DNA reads TGTGCCAGCAGTTTGATGGTAAATCAGCCCCAGCATTTT. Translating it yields CASSLMVNQPQHF.

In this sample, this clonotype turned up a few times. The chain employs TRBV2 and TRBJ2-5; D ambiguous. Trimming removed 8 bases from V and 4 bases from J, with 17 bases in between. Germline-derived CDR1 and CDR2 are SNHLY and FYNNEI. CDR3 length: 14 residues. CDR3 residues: CASQEEATLETQYF. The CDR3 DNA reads TGTGCCAGCCAAGAAGAAGCTACATTAGAGACCCAGTACTTC.

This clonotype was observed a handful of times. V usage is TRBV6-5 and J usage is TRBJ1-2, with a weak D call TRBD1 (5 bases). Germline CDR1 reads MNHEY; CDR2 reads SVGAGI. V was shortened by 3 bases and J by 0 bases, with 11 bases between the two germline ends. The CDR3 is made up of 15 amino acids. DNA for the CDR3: TGTGCCAGCAGTTATCACGCAGGGTCTAACTATGGCTACACCTTC. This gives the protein CASSYHAGSNYGYTF.

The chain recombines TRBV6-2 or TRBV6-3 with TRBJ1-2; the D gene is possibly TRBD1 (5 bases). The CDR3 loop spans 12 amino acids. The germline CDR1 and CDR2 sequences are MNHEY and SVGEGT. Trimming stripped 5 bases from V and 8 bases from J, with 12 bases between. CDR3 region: CASSEGPRGYTF. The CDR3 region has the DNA TGTGCCAGCAGTGAGGGACCGCGGGGCTACACCTTC.

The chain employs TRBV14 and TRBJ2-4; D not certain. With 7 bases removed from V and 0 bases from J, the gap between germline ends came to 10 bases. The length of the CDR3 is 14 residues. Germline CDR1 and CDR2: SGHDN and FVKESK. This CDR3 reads CASITHLAKNIQYF. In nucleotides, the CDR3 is TGTGCCAGCATCACACACCTAGCCAAAAACATTCAGTACTTC. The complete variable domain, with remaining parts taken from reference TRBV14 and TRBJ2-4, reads EAGVTQFPSHSVIEKGQTVTLRCDPISGHDNLYWYRRVMGKEIKFLLHFVKESKQDESGMPNNRFLAERTGGTYSTLKVQPAELEDSGVYFCASITHLAKNIQYFGAGTRLSVL.

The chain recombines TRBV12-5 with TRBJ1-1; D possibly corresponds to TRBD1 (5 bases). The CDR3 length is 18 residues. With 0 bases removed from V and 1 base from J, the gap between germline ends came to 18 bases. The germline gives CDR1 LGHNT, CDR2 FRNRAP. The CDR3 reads CASGLVLGEGYANTEAFF. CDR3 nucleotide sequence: TGTGCTAGTGGTTTGGTACTAGGGGAAGGGTATGCGAACACTGAAGCTTTCTTT.

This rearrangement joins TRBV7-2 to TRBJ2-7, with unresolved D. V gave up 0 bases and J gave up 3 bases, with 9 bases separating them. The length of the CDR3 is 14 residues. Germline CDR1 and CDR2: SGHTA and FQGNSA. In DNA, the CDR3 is TGTGCCAGCAGCTTAGCCCAGAGAGTCTACGAGCAGTACTTC. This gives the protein CASSLAQRVYEQYF.

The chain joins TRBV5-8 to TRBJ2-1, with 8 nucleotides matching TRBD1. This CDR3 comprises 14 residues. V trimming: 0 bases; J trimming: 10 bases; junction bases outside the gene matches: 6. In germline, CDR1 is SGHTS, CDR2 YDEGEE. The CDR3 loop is CASSLGTGREEQFF. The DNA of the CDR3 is TGTGCCAGCAGCTTGGGGACAGGGCGCGAAGAGCAGTTCTTC.

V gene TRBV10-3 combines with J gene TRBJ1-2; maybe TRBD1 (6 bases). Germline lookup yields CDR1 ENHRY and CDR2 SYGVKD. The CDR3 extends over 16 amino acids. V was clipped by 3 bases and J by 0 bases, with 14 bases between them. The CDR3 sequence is CAISERTENPNYGYTF. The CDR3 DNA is TGTGCCATCAGTGAACGGACAGAGAACCCTAACTATGGCTACACCTTC.

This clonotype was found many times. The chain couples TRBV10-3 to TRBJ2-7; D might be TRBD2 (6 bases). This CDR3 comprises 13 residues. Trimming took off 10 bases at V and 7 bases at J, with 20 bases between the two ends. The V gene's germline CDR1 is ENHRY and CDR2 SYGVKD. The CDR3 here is CATRGTVEGEQYF. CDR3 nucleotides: TGTGCCACCCGGGGGACGGTTGAGGGAGAGCAGTACTTC.

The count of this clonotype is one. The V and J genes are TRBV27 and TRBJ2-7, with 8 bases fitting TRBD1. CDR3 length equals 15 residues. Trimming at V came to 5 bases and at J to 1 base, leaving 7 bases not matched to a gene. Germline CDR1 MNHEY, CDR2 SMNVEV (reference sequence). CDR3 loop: CASSRQGAASYEQYF. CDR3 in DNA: TGTGCCAGCAGTCGTCAGGGGGCGGCTTCCTACGAGCAGTACTTC.

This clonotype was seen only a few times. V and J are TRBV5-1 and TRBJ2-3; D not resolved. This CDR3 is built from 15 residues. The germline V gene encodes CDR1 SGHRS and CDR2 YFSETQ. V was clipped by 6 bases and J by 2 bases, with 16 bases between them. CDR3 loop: CASTFRPDFTDTQYF. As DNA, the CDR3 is TGCGCCAGCACATTCCGACCCGATTTCACAGATACGCAGTATTTT.

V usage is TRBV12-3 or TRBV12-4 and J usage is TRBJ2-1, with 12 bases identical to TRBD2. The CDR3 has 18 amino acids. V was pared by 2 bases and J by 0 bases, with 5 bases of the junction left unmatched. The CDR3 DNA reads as TGTGCCAGCAGTTTAAGGACTAGCGGGGTGAGCTCCTACAATGAGCAGTTCTTC. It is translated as CASSLRTSGVSSYNEQFF.

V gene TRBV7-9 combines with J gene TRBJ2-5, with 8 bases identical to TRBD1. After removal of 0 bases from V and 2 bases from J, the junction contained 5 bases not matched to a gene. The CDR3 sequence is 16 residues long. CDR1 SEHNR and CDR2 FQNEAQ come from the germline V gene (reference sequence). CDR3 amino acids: CASSLAVGTGQETQYF. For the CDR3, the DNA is TGTGCCAGCAGCTTAGCGGTCGGGACAGGACAAGAGACCCAGTACTTC.

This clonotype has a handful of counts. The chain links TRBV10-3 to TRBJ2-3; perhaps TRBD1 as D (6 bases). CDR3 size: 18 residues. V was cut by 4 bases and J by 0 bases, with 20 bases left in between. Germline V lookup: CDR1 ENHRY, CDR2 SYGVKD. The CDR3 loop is CAISGRPGQFSSTDTQYF. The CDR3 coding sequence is TGTGCCATCAGTGGCAGACCTGGACAGTTTTCTAGCACAGATACGCAGTATTTT.

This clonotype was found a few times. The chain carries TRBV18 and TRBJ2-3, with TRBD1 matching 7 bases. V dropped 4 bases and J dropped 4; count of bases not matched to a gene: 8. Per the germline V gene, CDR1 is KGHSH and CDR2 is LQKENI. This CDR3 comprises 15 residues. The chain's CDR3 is CASSHSDRRADTQYF. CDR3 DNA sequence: TGTGCCAGCTCACACTCGGACAGGCGGGCAGATACGCAGTATTTT.

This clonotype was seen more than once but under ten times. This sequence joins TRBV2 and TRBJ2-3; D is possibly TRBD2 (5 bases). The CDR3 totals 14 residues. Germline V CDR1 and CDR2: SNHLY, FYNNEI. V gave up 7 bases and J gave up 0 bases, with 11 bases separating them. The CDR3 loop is CASKDQRSTDTQYF. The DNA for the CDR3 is TGTGCCAGCAAGGACCAGCGGAGCACAGATACGCAGTATTTT.

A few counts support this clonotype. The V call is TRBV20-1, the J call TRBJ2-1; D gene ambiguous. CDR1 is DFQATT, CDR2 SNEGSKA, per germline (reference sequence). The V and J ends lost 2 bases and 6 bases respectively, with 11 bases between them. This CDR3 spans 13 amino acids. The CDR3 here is CSARRVTGNEQFF. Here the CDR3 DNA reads TGCAGTGCTAGAAGGGTCACCGGCAATGAGCAGTTCTTC.

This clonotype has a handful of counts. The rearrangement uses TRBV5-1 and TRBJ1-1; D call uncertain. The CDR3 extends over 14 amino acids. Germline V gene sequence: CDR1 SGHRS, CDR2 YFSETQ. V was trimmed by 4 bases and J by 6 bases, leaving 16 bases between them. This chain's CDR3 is CASSGTGSNAEAFF. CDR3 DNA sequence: TGCGCCAGCAGCGGTACGGGGTCCAATGCTGAAGCTTTCTTT.

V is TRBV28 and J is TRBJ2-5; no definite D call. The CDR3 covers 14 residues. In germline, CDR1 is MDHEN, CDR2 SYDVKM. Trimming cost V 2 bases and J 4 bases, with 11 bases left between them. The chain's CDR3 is CASSLGGRRETQYF. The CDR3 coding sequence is TGTGCCAGCAGTTTAGGTGGCAGAAGAGAGACCCAGTACTTC.

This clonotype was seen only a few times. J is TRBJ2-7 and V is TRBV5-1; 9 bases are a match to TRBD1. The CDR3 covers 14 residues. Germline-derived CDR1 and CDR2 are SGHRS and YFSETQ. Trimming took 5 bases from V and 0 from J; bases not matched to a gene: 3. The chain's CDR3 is CASRRDRDSYEQYF. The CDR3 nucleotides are TGCGCCAGCAGGAGGGACAGGGACTCCTACGAGCAGTACTTC.

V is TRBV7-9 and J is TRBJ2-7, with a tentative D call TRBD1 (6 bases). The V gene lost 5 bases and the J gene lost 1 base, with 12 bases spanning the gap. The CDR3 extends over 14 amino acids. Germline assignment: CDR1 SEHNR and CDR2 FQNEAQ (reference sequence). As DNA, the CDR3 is TGTGCCAGCAGCACCACACAGGGTTCCTACGAGCAGTACGTC. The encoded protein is CASSTTQGSYEQYV.